There are a few counts of the clone carrying this T cell receptor beta chain. What it recognizes is unknown. This sample was included in a study of identical twins. The study, taken as a whole, reports: Twins shared beta out-of-frame sequences in excess, but this excess was weaker.

One entry per CDR3 protein, called by TCRdb with MiXCR from the 5' RACE reads. Among under 900,000 distinct CDR3 sequences, roughly an eighth were seen once, and the ten largest hold around 1.5%. CDR3 length: 16 residues. J was trimmed by 2 bases and V by 7 bases; bases with no gene match: 8. Germline V gene data show CDR1 as SGHNT and CDR2 as YENEEA. These data also formed part of another study, on yellow fever vaccine responses in identical twins. As that study records: Among the twins, the vaccine T cell response reportedly seemed partly convergent and partly personalized.

The sequencing input was PBMCs. This receptor was taken from a woman between 18 and 29 years old in good health. The chain joins TRBV11-3 to TRBJ2-7, with 13 bases that match TRBD2. CDR3 DNA sequence: TGTGCCAGCACCCTTTCCGGGACTAGCGGGACCTACGAGCAGTACTTC. It yields the protein CASTLSGTSGTYEQYF.